This TCR beta chain was obtained from a study of blood T cell repertoires in COVID-19. The method was immunoSEQ multiplex PCR; TCRdb's version includes in-frame clones alone and lacks a portion of them. Among 55,000 to 70,000 clones listed, 88% were seen once. V was pared by 4 bases and J by 3 bases, with 9 bases between. The CDR3 runs to 13 residues. Germline V lookup: CDR1 LGHNA, CDR2 YNFKEQ. This sequence joins TRBV4-2 and TRBJ1-1, with TRBD1 as a possible D gene (6 bases). The receptor comes from a woman aged 60-75 years with COVID-19, enrolled during active disease. Sample: peripheral blood. DNA for the CDR3: TGTGCCAGCAGCCGAGGGGGGGACACTGAAGCTTTCTTT. As protein: CASSRGGDTEAFF.